This T cell receptor (beta chain) was sequenced in a study of cytomegalovirus exposure and HLA in healthy donors (dated by TCRdb to between 2016 and 2019). With regard to the full study: According to a later analysis, one platform produced both the roughly 130 validation repertoires and the roughly 660 repertoires of the first cohort. The study was designed to test whether signatures of past pathogen exposure could be identified by cataloging public T cell receptors. In addition to the first cohort of roughly 670 subjects, a separate validation cohort of around 110 different subjects was used. High-throughput TCR immunosequencing, statistical association of individual TCRs with disease status, and machine learning were combined to predict cytomegalovirus infection status. Broader findings and caveats from the paper: In a later analysis, TCRs clustered in the first cohort were found to also tend to co-occur in the approximately 110 validation repertoires, with around 94% of cluster scores above 0. Cytomegalovirus status was reported to be diagnosed by the classifier with high specificity and sensitivity in both the original and validation cohorts. The study listed approximately 160 TCR beta chains as associated with cytomegalovirus. The validation cohort had no HLA typing available for a later analysis, so co-occurrence within that cohort was assessed over all 130 or so repertoires. The authors suggested that the approach could potentially be extended to other disease states and immunological phenotypes. A few of the identified cytomegalovirus-associated TCR beta chains were confirmed in vitro to be specific for cytomegalovirus antigens. Most TCR sequences were seen in very few donors, while some public TCRs were found in many individuals.

Ends trimmed: V by 6 bases, J by 6 bases; bases unmatched to a gene: 13. The CDR3 numbers 18 residues from cysteine through phenylalanine. Of all the DNA, just the CDR3 is kept, 54 bases in frame from base 1. Per the germline V gene, SGHRS is the CDR1 and YFSETQ is the CDR2. Donors formed part of the validation cohort, which comprised about 120 subjects and was distinct from the first cohort of under 850 subjects. Preparation of the library involved the immunoSEQ multiplex PCR assay. The published analysis was carried out like this. To diagnose cytomegalovirus status from the catalog of TCR beta chain sequences, a statistical classification framework was built. The source is immuneACCESS, and TCRdb retained only in-frame sequences with V and J called. Part of the clones is not carried over; for the studies checked, unresolved V genes explain less than half of this, and the remainder is unexplained. That table is the source of V, J and clone size, and D and trimming were worked out from the DNA. The sample profile shows about 340,000 clones; 86% of them were found once. The ten largest clones capture over 0.8% of the sample.

Concerning this clone: The antigen this receptor binds is unknown. No per-base quality is available; no much larger clone lies one base away.

The sequence was collected from a woman aged 18 to 35 in good health and CMV-seronegative. The specimen was PBMCs. Here the chain combines TRBV5-1 and TRBJ2-2; 14 middle bases align to TRBD2. The CDR3 protein: CASTSGLAGVWAAGELFF. In nucleotides, the sequence is TGCGCCAGCACCTCGGGACTAGCGGGAGTTTGGGCGGCCGGGGAGCTGTTTTTT.